The 6 T cell receptor beta chains in this list originate from one sample, sequenced in a study of vaccination and CD4 T cells after COVID-19 (dated by TCRdb to between 2022 and 2023). The antigens for these receptors are not known. The library was produced with PCR. Sequencing relied on an Illumina iSeq 100. TCR sequencing of DNA from cultured CD4+ T cells used the Oncomine TCR Beta short-read assay at the Johns Hopkins FTIC core. The public reads were run again by TCRdb, first through fastp at Q25 and then through MiXCR, and only productive beta chains were kept. For every CDR3 protein sequence, its rows merge into one entry that carries the most common genes and DNA. This sample holds 12,000 to 15,000 distinct CDR3 sequences; under 65% were observed only once. The ten largest clones capture approximately 7.8% of the sample. This sample's treatment or condition label indicates: approximately 9-day PBMC culture with coronavirus spike peptide pools or control peptides (ViraFEST assay).

Sequenced: CD4+ T cells from blood, cultured in vitro. Receptor source: a human donor who had recovered from COVID-19.

The chain recombines TRBV5-3 with TRBJ2-7; the D gene could be TRBD1 or TRBD2 (5 bases each). TRBV5-3 is an ORF; its function is uncertain. The V end was cut by 4 bases, the J end by 6 bases, with 11 bases between. This CDR3 is 12 amino acids long. The CDR3 spells CARSGAGVEQYF. CDR3 coding DNA: TGTGCCAGAAGCGGGGCCGGGGTCGAGCAGTACTTC.

This clonotype was counted between two and nine times. CDR3 nucleotide sequence: TGCAGTGCTAGGGGGGCGGGACGCAGGGTCTACGAGCAGTACTTC. Translating it yields CSARGAGRRVYEQYF. This rearrangement joins TRBV20-1 to TRBJ2-7; D may correspond to TRBD1 or TRBD2 (6 bases each). The CDR3 length is 15 residues. Germline V gene sequence: CDR1 DFQATT, CDR2 SNEGSKA (reference sequence). The V and J ends lost 3 bases and 3 bases respectively, with 18 bases between them.

This chain connects TRBV10-2 to TRBJ1-3, with D perhaps matching TRBD1 (5 bases). Germline CDR1 and CDR2: WSHSY and SAAADI. With 7 bases removed from V and 4 bases from J, the gap between germline ends came to 14 bases. The CDR3 covers 14 residues. Written as DNA, the CDR3 is TGCGCCAGCACTCAGCAGGGACGAGGAAACACCATATATTTT. Its protein product is CASTQQGRGNTIYF.

J is TRBJ1-3 and V is TRBV7-2; no firm D call. V was cut by 5 bases and J by 4 bases, with 15 bases left in between. Germline lookup yields CDR1 SGHTA and CDR2 FQGNSA. The CDR3 sequence is 15 residues long. Written as DNA, the CDR3 is TGTGCCAGCAGCCAAGACTCATCTAGCGGAAACACCATATATTTT. This codes for CASSQDSSSGNTIYF.

This rearrangement joins TRBV6-1 to TRBJ2-7; a possible D gene is TRBD2 (5 bases). CDR3 length equals 14 residues. Germline values: CDR1 MNHNS, CDR2 SASEGT. Trimming removed 4 bases from V and 0 bases from J, with 10 bases in between. The CDR3 sequence: CASSGKRNSYEQYF. The CDR3 nucleotides read TGTGCCAGCAGTGGGAAGCGGAACTCCTACGAGCAGTACTTC.

This clonotype was seen a handful of times. The chain joins TRBV20-1 to TRBJ2-3; 8 nucleotides align to TRBD2. J gave up 5 bases and V 4 bases, and 2 bases lay outside the gene matches. This CDR3 is built from 12 residues. Per germline, CDR1 DFQATT and CDR2 SNEGSKA (reference sequence). The CDR3 DNA reads as TGCAGTGCTATCGGGAGGGAAGATACGCAGTATTTT. Its translation: CSAIGREDTQYF.